This T cell receptor (beta chain) was sequenced during a study of human thymus T cells. About this clone itself: What it binds is not known.

Here immunoSEQ multiplex PCR was the method, and the copy in TCRdb shows in-frame clones only, minus some. The top ten clones hold approximately 0.13% of a sample with some 46,000 clones, 94% of them seen once. Study results and caveats: An apparent bias in V and J gene usage was seen in thymic and blood repertoires.

During surgery, about 0.45-1 mL peripheral blood was drawn from four of eight donors. All available leukocytes, rather than a set cell count, yielded the blood DNA. Trimming cost V 6 bases and J 4 bases; bases outside gene matches: 10. The germline gives CDR1 MNHEY, CDR2 SMNVEV (reference sequence). The CDR3 runs to 15 residues. The source material was blood. The chain joins TRBV27 to TRBJ1-2, with 8 bases matching TRBD1. This clonotype was obtained from a boy under two years old with a congenital heart defect but otherwise immunologically healthy. The CDR3 loop reads CASSQGWGQVYGYTF. The CDR3 nucleotides are TGTGCCAGCAGCCAGGGTTGGGGACAGGTCTATGGCTACACCTTC.